One sample yielded the 26 T cell receptor beta chains listed below, sequenced in a study of cytomegalovirus exposure and HLA in healthy donors. The PCR contained 60 Vbeta and 13 Jbeta primers. The assay was immunoSEQ multiplex PCR, and TCRdb's table has in-frame clones only and misses some. The sample table sets out tens of thousands of clones. The sequencing sample was made of PBMCs. These receptors were obtained from a human donor in good health.

The chain joins TRBV11-2 to TRBJ2-7; 10 nucleotides agree with TRBD1. The V gene's germline CDR1 is SGHAT and CDR2 FQNNGV. The CDR3 runs 15 residues. Trimming cost V 3 bases and J 3 bases; bases outside gene matches: 5. The CDR3 loop is CASSLGTGANYEQYF. The CDR3 coding sequence is TGTGCCAGCAGCTTGGGGACAGGGGCCAACTACGAGCAGTACTTC. The variable domain in full, completed from reference TRBV11-2 and TRBJ2-7, reads EAGVAQSPRYKIIEKRQSVAFWCNPISGHATLYWYQQILGQGPKLLIQFQNNGVVDDSQLPKDRFSAERLKGVDSTLKIQPAKLEDSAVYLCASSLGTGANYEQYFGPGTRLTVT.

The chain combines TRBV19 with TRBJ1-1, with a tentative D call TRBD1 (6 bases). V shed 3 bases and J shed 2 bases, with 10 bases lying between them. This CDR3 comprises 14 residues. Germline V gene lookup returns CDR1 LNHDA and CDR2 SQIVND (reference sequence). The CDR3 sequence is CASSIGGLNTEAFF. DNA of the CDR3: TGTGCCAGTAGTATTGGGGGCCTAAACACTGAAGCTTTCTTT. Full variable domain (missing parts from reference TRBV19 and TRBJ1-1): DGGITQSPKYLFRKEGQNVTLSCEQNLNHDAMYWYRQDPGQGLRLIYYSQIVNDFQKGDIAEGYSVSREKKESFPLTVTSAQKNPTAFYLCASSIGGLNTEAFFGQGTRLTVV.

The rearrangement links TRBV7-6 to TRBJ2-7, with TRBD1 as a possible D gene (6 bases). This CDR3 region has 15 residues. Germline V CDR1 and CDR2: SGHVS, FNYEAQ. Trimming pared 3 bases from V and 6 bases from J, leaving 18 bases between. The CDR3 DNA follows: TGTGCCAGCAGCTTCGTTTCCGGGACACAAGCCGAGCAGTACTTC. This translates into CASSFVSGTQAEQYF.

V is TRBV23-1 and J is TRBJ1-1; 7 bases agree with TRBD1. TRBV23-1 is treated as an ORF (open reading frame) with a function not yet certain. The CDR3 is made up of 13 amino acids. V lost 5 bases and J lost 5; bases outside the gene matches: 5. This CDR3 reads CASSSRGWTEAFF. In DNA form, the CDR3 reads TGCGCCAGCAGTTCCAGGGGGTGGACTGAAGCTTTCTTT.

This chain uses TRBV28 with TRBJ1-6, with D uncertain. The CDR3 is made up of 12 amino acids. Germline CDR1 MDHEN, CDR2 SYDVKM. Trimming removed 2 bases from V and 10 bases from J, with 6 bases in between. CDR3 residues: CASSLPGSPLHF. The CDR3 DNA is TGTGCCAGCAGTTTACCGGGGTCACCCCTCCACTTT.

V gene TRBV6-1 combines with J gene TRBJ2-5; 12 bases fit TRBD1. The DNA matches TRBJ2-7 better at its end, which makes the J call doubtful. From germline, CDR1 is MNHNS and CDR2 SASEGT. The CDR3 runs 15 residues. The CDR3 nucleotides are TGTGCCAGCAGTGCCCGGGACAGGGGGCTTGGCGAGCAGTACTTC. It codes for CASSARDRGLGEQYF.

V and J are TRBV27 and TRBJ1-1; D is possibly TRBD1 (5 bases). This CDR3 contains 14 residues. Trimming stripped 0 bases from V and 3 bases from J, with 8 bases between. Germline loops: CDR1 MNHEY, CDR2 SMNVEV (reference sequence). CDR3 protein: CASSLSWGHTEAFF. Here the CDR3 DNA reads TGTGCCAGCAGTTTATCGTGGGGCCACACTGAAGCTTTCTTT.

The rearrangement links TRBV4-1 to TRBJ1-1; TRBD1 matches 9 bases. Trimming took 8 bases from V and 3 from J; bases not matched to a gene: 4. The CDR3 is 13 residues long. In germline, CDR1 is MGHRA, CDR2 YSYEKL. In nucleotides, the CDR3 is TGCGCCAGCGGACAGGGGAAGTACACTGAAGCTTTCTTT. This translates into CASGQGKYTEAFF.

The rearrangement links TRBV7-6 to TRBJ1-1; 7 bases match TRBD1. Germline loops: CDR1 SGHVS, CDR2 FNYEAQ. V shed 5 bases, J shed 4 bases, and the junction held 10 bases outside the gene matches. The CDR3 runs 15 residues. CDR3 sequence: CASSANRQGGTEAFF. DNA of the CDR3: TGTGCCAGCAGCGCCAACCGACAGGGTGGCACTGAAGCTTTCTTT.

The chain couples TRBV7-9 to TRBJ1-3; 7 nucleotides agree with TRBD1. The junction had 13 bases not matched to a gene; V was cut back by 4 bases and J by 4 bases. The CDR3 loop spans 17 amino acids. Germline loops: CDR1 SEHNR, CDR2 FQNEAQ (reference sequence). In nucleotides, the CDR3 is TGTGCCAGCAGCTCGCCCTCAGACAGGGATACGGGAAACACCATATATTTT. Encoded protein: CASSSPSDRDTGNTIYF.

V is TRBV7-9 and J is TRBJ1-2, with D unclear. This CDR3 spans 13 amino acids. Germline V gene sequence: CDR1 SEHNR, CDR2 FQNEAQ (reference sequence). V was clipped by 2 bases and J by 6 bases, with 10 bases between them. CDR3 coding DNA: TGTGCCAGCAGCTTATCCCACTACGATGGCTACACCTTC. Translation gives CASSLSHYDGYTF.

This sequence joins TRBV10-3 and TRBJ2-4; a weak D match, TRBD2 (5 bases). The V gene's germline CDR1 is ENHRY and CDR2 SYGVKD. Trimming stripped 3 bases from V and 7 bases from J, with 7 bases between. CDR3 length equals 12 residues. The CDR3 DNA is TGTGCCATCAGTGAATCGGGGAACATTCAGTACTTC. This encodes CAISESGNIQYF.

V usage is TRBV29-1 and J usage is TRBJ1-2, with 8 bases fitting TRBD1. Germline CDR1 and CDR2: SQVTM and ANQGSEA. V trimming: 1 base; J trimming: 7 bases; junction bases outside the gene matches: 8. This CDR3 comprises 14 residues. CDR3 loop: CSVEGGAGGLGYTF. The CDR3 region has the DNA TGCAGCGTTGAAGGGGGGGCAGGGGGCCTTGGCTACACCTTC.

J is TRBJ2-1 and V is TRBV5-4, with a possible D match to TRBD2 (5 bases). Deletions cut 2 bases from V and 5 bases from J, with 8 bases between. The CDR3 extends over 13 amino acids. The V gene's germline CDR1 is SGHNT and CDR2 YYREEE (reference sequence). CDR3 sequence (DNA): TGTGCCAGCAGCTTTAGCGTCGACAATGAGCAGTTCTTC. Residues: CASSFSVDNEQFF. The variable domain in full, with the rest retrieved from reference TRBV5-4 and TRBJ2-1, is ETGVTQSPTHLIKTRGQQVTLRCSSQSGHNTVSWYQQALGQGPQFIFQYYREEENGRGNFPPRFSGLQFPNYSSELNVNALELDDSALYLCASSFSVDNEQFFGPGTRLTVL.

The V and J genes are TRBV19 and TRBJ2-2; 8 bases fit TRBD1. There are 15 residues in the CDR3. With 4 bases clipped from V and 3 bases from J, the junction kept 4 bases outside the gene matches. The germline gives CDR1 LNHDA, CDR2 SQIVND (reference sequence). CDR3 DNA: TGTGCCAGTAGTAGGGCAGGGGGCTACACCGGGGAGCTGTTTTTT. Its protein is CASSRAGGYTGELFF.

The chain links TRBV19 to TRBJ2-7; no clear D. Germline V CDR1 and CDR2: LNHDA, SQIVND (reference sequence). The CDR3 length is 15 residues. V lost 6 bases and J 4 bases, leaving 19 bases between the germline ends. The CDR3 nucleotides are TGTGCCAGTAGGCTAAACCGAGGAGAAAGGTACGAGCAGTACTTC. Amino acid sequence: CASRLNRGERYEQYF.

The CDR3 here is CASSPTSSPDTQYF. The DNA for the CDR3 is TGCGCCAGCAGCCCTACTAGCAGCCCAGATACGCAGTATTTT. This chain links TRBV4-1 with TRBJ2-3, with a tentative D call TRBD2 (6 bases). Trimming took off 4 bases at V and 4 bases at J, with 12 bases between the two ends. CDR1 MGHRA and CDR2 YSYEKL come from the germline V gene. The CDR3 contains 14 residues.

The CDR3 bases are TGTGCCAGTAGTATGTTCCTCCATGACACCTATGGCTACACCTTC. Its protein product is CASSMFLHDTYGYTF. This rearrangement joins TRBV19 to TRBJ1-2; D unclear. Germline loops: CDR1 LNHDA, CDR2 SQIVND (reference sequence). V lost 3 bases and J 4 bases, leaving 15 bases between the germline ends. The CDR3 is 15 residues long.

The chain uses TRBV28 and TRBJ2-2; D possibly corresponds to TRBD2 (7 bases). The CDR3 runs 15 residues. CDR1 MDHEN and CDR2 SYDVKM come from the germline V gene. V was shortened by 1 base and J by 4 bases, with 10 bases between the two germline ends. The CDR3 region has the DNA TGTGCCAGCAGTTTATCCGGGGGGCGCACCGGGGAGCTGTTTTTT. This encodes CASSLSGGRTGELFF.

The rearrangement uses TRBV2 and TRBJ1-1, with a possible D match to TRBD1 (5 bases). Germline CDR1 and CDR2: SNHLY and FYNNEI. Deletions cut 7 bases from V and 10 bases from J, with 16 bases between. The CDR3 length is 12 residues. In DNA, the CDR3 is TGTGCCAGCACCCCCGGGCCCCAGGGAGCTTTCTTT. It encodes CASTPGPQGAFF.

V and J are TRBV19 and TRBJ1-2, with TRBD1 matching over 10 bases. The V segment lost 8 bases and the J segment 7 bases; nucleotides outside the gene matches: 4. The CDR3 has 12 residues. The germline CDR1 and CDR2 sequences are LNHDA and SQIVND (reference sequence). The CDR3 is CASSRQGAGYTF. CDR3 nucleotides: TGTGCCAGTTCACGACAGGGGGCTGGCTACACCTTC.

As for this clone: One end of the junction varies from germline; a read error may be responsible. The rearrangement uses TRBV30 and TRBJ2-3; maybe TRBD1 (6 bases). CDR1 GTSNPN and CDR2 SVGIG come from the germline V gene (reference sequence). This CDR3 has 15 residues. The CDR3, as DNA: TGTGCCGGGAGTGTAAAGGGGGTCGGGGCAGATACGCAGTATTTT. This sequence encodes CAGSVKGVGADTQYF.

The chain employs TRBV7-3 and TRBJ1-1, with D maybe TRBD1 (6 bases). Per the germline V gene, CDR1 is SGHTA and CDR2 is FQGTGA. The CDR3 covers 14 residues. Deletions cut 3 bases from V and 1 base from J, with 9 bases between. The CDR3 reads CASSLGHSNTEAFF. The CDR3 coding sequence is TGTGCCAGCAGCTTGGGACACTCGAACACTGAAGCTTTCTTT.

The rearrangement uses TRBV30 and TRBJ1-2; D remains unclear. Germline-derived CDR1 and CDR2 are GTSNPN and SVGIG (reference sequence). This CDR3 is built from 12 residues. V was shortened by 0 bases and J by 7 bases, with 9 bases between the two germline ends. CDR3 sequence: CAWSVLSGGYTF. DNA of the CDR3: TGTGCCTGGAGTGTCCTTTCCGGTGGCTACACCTTC.

This chain joins TRBV6-5 and TRBJ1-1; D possibly corresponds to TRBD1 (5 bases). V was pared by 5 bases and J by 4 bases, with 14 bases between. CDR1 is MNHEY, CDR2 SVGAGI, per germline. The CDR3 runs 14 residues. The CDR3 here is CASSPRGGSTEAFF. The CDR3 DNA reads TGTGCCAGCAGTCCCCGCGGGGGAAGCACTGAAGCTTTCTTT.

A word on this clone: A read error may produce the germline difference seen at one junction end. The CDR3 DNA sequence: TGTGCTAGCAGCCCTACTACAGCGGGGGCCACGGAGACCCAGTACTTC. Protein sequence: CASSPTTAGATETQYF. V is TRBV7-7 and J is TRBJ2-5; 8 positions match TRBD2. Germline V gene data show CDR1 as SSHAT and CDR2 as FNYEAQ (reference sequence). This CDR3 has 16 amino acids.